This entry lists 27 T cell receptor beta chains sequenced from one sample in a study of shared clonotypes between healthy human individuals. Clones were sequenced by immunoSEQ multiplex PCR, and TCRdb holds only the in-frame ones, with some missing. The sample comprises 600,000 to 750,000 clones, about 78% of which are singletons, and approximately 1.8% rests with the top ten. The sample was memory CD4+ T cells sorted from blood. As for subset: CD45RA-negative fraction. The receptors originated from a woman aged 25 to 39 in good health.

The chain recombines TRBV5-1 with TRBJ2-5; TRBD1 matches 9 bases. V dropped 5 bases and J dropped 3; count of bases not matched to a gene: 8. This CDR3 is built from 15 residues. Germline CDR1 reads SGHRS; CDR2 reads YFSETQ. The CDR3, as DNA: TGCGCCAGCAGTCTCGGGGACAGGGTGGAAGAGACCCAGTACTTC. Amino acid sequence: CASSLGDRVEETQYF.

V and J are TRBV5-1 and TRBJ2-7; D is possibly TRBD1 or TRBD2 (5 bases each). With 3 bases removed from V and 1 base from J, the gap between germline ends came to 8 bases. The CDR3 extends over 13 amino acids. Germline V gene data show CDR1 as SGHRS and CDR2 as YFSETQ. CDR3 sequence (DNA): TGCGCCAGCAGCTGGGACGGATCCTACGAGCAGTACTTC. It translates to CASSWDGSYEQYF.

This clone was seen only a few times. V usage is TRBV4-1 and J usage is TRBJ2-1, with unresolved D. Trimming pared 7 bases from V and 9 bases from J, leaving 16 bases between. Germline V lookup: CDR1 MGHRA, CDR2 YSYEKL. This CDR3 is built from 13 residues. CDR3 loop: CASTPREVGEQFF. The CDR3 DNA reads as TGCGCCAGCACGCCCCGCGAGGTCGGTGAGCAGTTCTTC.

The chain is built from TRBV27 and TRBJ2-2; maybe TRBD2 (5 bases). The V end lost 3 bases, the J end lost 7 bases, and 12 bases lay between the germline ends. The germline CDR1 and CDR2 sequences are MNHEY and SMNVEV (reference sequence). The CDR3 extends over 14 amino acids. In DNA form, the CDR3 reads TGTGCCAGCAGTTTGGGTCGGGGTAACGGGGAGCTGTTTTTT. Protein product: CASSLGRGNGELFF.

This chain connects TRBV14 to TRBJ2-3; 11 nucleotides match TRBD2. The CDR3 runs to 19 residues. V lost 0 bases, J lost 4 bases, and 12 bases stayed unmatched. CDR1 is SGHDN and CDR2 is FVKESK in the germline V gene. CDR3 residues: CASSQDYLPSGRIPDTQYF. Written as DNA, the CDR3 is TGTGCCAGCAGCCAAGATTATCTCCCTAGCGGGAGGATCCCAGATACGCAGTATTTT.

The chain employs TRBV27 and TRBJ2-2; D is unresolved. With 3 bases removed from V and 3 bases from J, the gap between germline ends came to 8 bases. Germline values: CDR1 MNHEY, CDR2 SMNVEV (reference sequence). This CDR3 is 14 amino acids long. The CDR3 bases are TGTGCCAGCAGTTTCCTCTCGCACACCGGGGAGCTGTTTTTT. Protein sequence: CASSFLSHTGELFF.

The rearrangement joins TRBV11-3 to TRBJ2-1; D gene uncertain. Trimming removed 5 bases from V and 5 bases from J, with 7 bases in between. This CDR3 has 12 amino acids. Germline CDR1 SGHNT, CDR2 YENEEA. CDR3 protein: CASSRKDNEQFF. CDR3 nucleotide sequence: TGTGCCAGCAGCCGAAAGGACAATGAGCAGTTCTTC.

The chain uses TRBV4-1 and TRBJ2-3, with TRBD1 identical over 11 bases. The CDR3 sequence is 15 residues long. Germline CDR1 is MGHRA and CDR2 is YSYEKL. The V segment lost 5 bases and the J segment 4 bases; nucleotides outside the gene matches: 5. CDR3 nucleotides: TGCGCCAGCAGCGGACCGGGACAGGGGGCAGATACGCAGTATTTT. As protein: CASSGPGQGADTQYF.

The chain uses TRBV19 and TRBJ2-1; possible D gene TRBD2, 7 bases. This CDR3 contains 14 residues. V shed 11 bases and J shed 3 bases, with 17 bases lying between them. Germline CDR1 reads LNHDA; CDR2 reads SQIVND (reference sequence). The CDR3, as DNA: TGTGCCTCTAGGGGGGGGCCCGTCTACAATGAGCAGTTCTTC. Amino acid sequence: CASRGGPVYNEQFF.

This clone was detected once. J is TRBJ2-5 and V is TRBV11-1; D may match TRBD1 or TRBD2 (5 bases each). Trimming took off 4 bases at V and 4 bases at J, with 19 bases between the two ends. CDR1 and CDR2 (germline): SGHAT, FQDESV (reference sequence). CDR3 size: 16 residues. CDR3 sequence (DNA): TGTGCCAGCAGCTCATCCGGGACGCGGCTTTTAGAGACCCAGTACTTC. Amino acids: CASSSSGTRLLETQYF. The whole variable domain, filled in from reference TRBV11-1 and TRBJ2-5, reads EAEVAQSPRYKITEKSQAVAFWCDPISGHATLYWYRQILGQGPELLVQFQDESVVDDSQLPKDRFSAERLKGVDSTLKIQPAELGDSAMYLCASSSSGTRLLETQYFGPGTRLLVL.

The chain carries TRBV19 and TRBJ1-1; D unresolved. CDR3 length: 15 amino acids. Trimming removed 7 bases at V and 1 base at J, with 16 bases between. CDR1 is LNHDA, CDR2 SQIVND, per germline (reference sequence). CDR3 nucleotide sequence: TGTGCCAGTACAGGACGTACTCTAGGGAACACTGAAGCTTTCTTT. Translated, it gives CASTGRTLGNTEAFF.

CDR3 sequence: CASSLSGGTGELFF. CDR3 nucleotides: TGCGCCAGCAGCCTTAGCGGGGGAACCGGGGAGCTGTTTTTT. This sequence joins TRBV5-1 and TRBJ2-2, with 9 bases aligning to TRBD2. The J segment lost 5 bases and the V segment lost 4 bases, leaving 3 bases of the junction unmatched. CDR3 length: 14 amino acids. CDR1 and CDR2 from the germline V gene are SGHRS and YFSETQ. Supplemented by reference TRBV5-1 and TRBJ2-2, the full variable domain reads KAGVTQTPRYLIKTRGQQVTLSCSPISGHRSVSWYQQTPGQGLQFLFEYFSETQRNKGNFPGRFSGRQFSNSRSEMNVSTLELGDSALYLCASSLSGGTGELFFGEGSRLTVL.

The count of this clone is one. This rearrangement joins TRBV13 to TRBJ2-3, with a weak D call TRBD2 (7 bases). CDR3 size: 14 residues. The germline V gene has CDR1 PRHDT and CDR2 FYEKMQ (reference sequence). The V gene lost 5 bases and the J gene lost 11 bases, with 20 bases spanning the gap. CDR3 in amino acids: CASSPHLIGGGQYF. CDR3 bases: TGTGCCAGCAGCCCTCACCTAATAGGGGGGGGGCAGTATTTT.

This clone was observed a few times. This chain connects TRBV6-1 to TRBJ2-7, with a possible D match to TRBD2 (5 bases). From germline, CDR1 is MNHNS and CDR2 SASEGT. The length of the CDR3 is 15 residues. V shed 1 base and J shed 2 bases, with 12 bases lying between them. The CDR3 DNA reads as TGTGCCAGCAGTGAAGACCGTAGAGGGCCCTACGAGCAGTACTTC. Translation gives CASSEDRRGPYEQYF.

The chain couples TRBV7-2 to TRBJ2-6; possible D gene TRBD2, 5 bases. The CDR3 has 16 amino acids. Trimming took off 3 bases at V and 0 bases at J, with 9 bases between the two ends. Germline V gives CDR1 SGHTA, CDR2 FQGNSA. The chain's CDR3 is CASSFIGGSGANVLTF. The CDR3 bases are TGTGCCAGCAGCTTCATAGGAGGCTCTGGGGCCAACGTCCTGACTTTC.

As to this clone: Within the sample, other DNA sequences also encode this same CDR3. The V call is TRBV28, the J call TRBJ2-7, with a weak D call TRBD2 (6 bases). The CDR3 is 12 residues long. V gave up 7 bases and J gave up 0 bases, with 7 bases separating them. Per the germline V gene, CDR1 is MDHEN and CDR2 is SYDVKM. The CDR3 nucleotides read TGTGCCAGCACGGACTACTCCTACGAGCAGTACTTC. Protein: CASTDYSYEQYF.

V is TRBV19 and J is TRBJ2-1; 7 nucleotides agree with TRBD1. Germline trimming cut 6 bases from V and 9 bases from J; bases unmatched to any gene: 14. CDR3 length: 15 residues. Germline V gene data show CDR1 as LNHDA and CDR2 as SQIVND (reference sequence). The CDR3 sequence: CASSRQGLEGGEQFF. The CDR3 nucleotides read TGTGCCAGTAGCCGACAGGGTCTGGAAGGCGGTGAGCAGTTCTTC.

The genes are TRBV6-6 and TRBJ2-5, with 8 bases identical to TRBD2. This CDR3 has 14 amino acids. Germline V gives CDR1 MNHNY, CDR2 SVGAGI (reference sequence). V was pared by 2 bases and J by 4 bases, with 3 bases of the junction left unmatched. CDR3 protein: CASSYRLAGETQYF. The CDR3 coding sequence is TGTGCCAGCAGTTACAGGCTAGCGGGAGAGACCCAGTACTTC.

The V gene is TRBV15, the J gene TRBJ2-3, with D possibly being TRBD2 (7 bases). The germline V gene encodes CDR1 LNHNV and CDR2 YYDKDF (reference sequence). The ends were cut back, 5 bases at V and 8 bases at J, with 11 bases in the middle. CDR3 length: 12 residues. The CDR3 DNA reads as TGTGCCACCAGCGGGGGCGGGGGTACGCAGTATTTT. It specifies CATSGGGGTQYF. Supplemented by reference TRBV15 and TRBJ2-3, the full variable domain reads DAMVIQNPRYQVTQFGKPVTLSCSQTLNHNVMYWYQQKSSQAPKLLFHYYDKDFNNEADTPDNFQSRRPNTSFCFLDIRSPGLGDTAMYLCATSGGGGTQYFGPGTRLTVL.

The chain is built from TRBV25-1 and TRBJ2-3; 9 bases line up with TRBD2. J gave up 8 bases and V 1 base, and 7 bases lay outside the gene matches. Per germline, CDR1 MGHDK and CDR2 SYGVNS. The CDR3 runs to 15 residues. Here the CDR3 reads CASSEWVAGVSTQYF. The CDR3 nucleotides read TGTGCCAGCAGTGAATGGGTAGCGGGAGTCAGTACGCAGTATTTT.

This clone was seen only once. Other DNA variants within this sample encode the same CDR3. This chain links TRBV30 with TRBJ2-3; D is unclear. Trimming removed 2 bases at V and 3 bases at J, with 6 bases between. CDR1 is GTSNPN, CDR2 SVGIG, per germline (reference sequence). The length of the CDR3 is 12 residues. CDR3 in DNA: TGTGCCTGGAGTCCAGGAACAGATACGCAGTATTTT. This gives the protein CAWSPGTDTQYF.

This chain joins TRBV7-3 and TRBJ2-3; TRBD2 agrees at 14 bases. This CDR3 has 16 residues. Germline V gene data show CDR1 as SGHTA and CDR2 as FQGTGA. With V trimmed by 4 bases and J by 11 bases, 11 bases remained unmatched. The CDR3 DNA sequence: TGTGCCAGCAGCTCCGCTCCGGGACTAGCGGGAGTCGGGCAGTATTTT. Amino acid sequence: CASSSAPGLAGVGQYF.

The chain carries TRBV11-2 and TRBJ2-5; no reliable D call. In germline, CDR1 is SGHAT, CDR2 FQNNGV. The CDR3 has 13 residues. The ends were cut back, 5 bases at V and 2 bases at J, with 9 bases in the middle. CDR3 loop: CASSPQGQETQYF. CDR3 DNA: TGTGCCAGCAGCCCACAAGGGCAAGAGACCCAGTACTTC. The whole variable domain, remainder taken from reference TRBV11-2 and TRBJ2-5, is EAGVAQSPRYKIIEKRQSVAFWCNPISGHATLYWYQQILGQGPKLLIQFQNNGVVDDSQLPKDRFSAERLKGVDSTLKIQPAKLEDSAVYLCASSPQGQETQYFGPGTRLLVL.

Concerning this clone: This is likely an artifact of a read error, given a far larger clone one base away. The rearrangement joins TRBV5-6 to TRBJ2-2, with D unresolved. Germline loops: CDR1 SGHDT, CDR2 YYEEEE. CDR3 length equals 15 residues. The CDR3 reads CVSSLEPTNTGELFF. For the CDR3, the DNA is TGTGTCAGCAGCTTGGAGCCTACGAACACCGGGGAGCTGTTTTTT.

The table lists this clone with a count of one. This sequence joins TRBV28 and TRBJ1-5; tentatively, D is TRBD1 (5 bases). Germline V gene sequence: CDR1 MDHEN, CDR2 SYDVKM. The CDR3 sequence is 15 residues long. The V end lost 6 bases, the J end lost 3 bases, and 15 bases lay between the germline ends. CDR3 amino acids: CASRFGGGFNQPQHF. The CDR3 DNA reads TGTGCCAGCAGGTTTGGGGGTGGGTTCAATCAGCCCCAGCATTTT.

This clone occurred many times. The chain links TRBV29-1 to TRBJ1-5; D unclear. The germline gives CDR1 SQVTM, CDR2 ANQGSEA. This CDR3 has 13 amino acids. The V end was cut by 7 bases, the J end by 4 bases, with 14 bases between. The CDR3 coding sequence is TGCAGCGCCCGAACGAGGGCTAATCAGCCCCAGCATTTT. Protein product: CSARTRANQPQHF.

This clone has at least ten counts. The chain combines TRBV11-2 with TRBJ2-6, with a tentative D call TRBD1 (6 bases). The CDR3 is made up of 18 amino acids. Germline V gene data show CDR1 as SGHAT and CDR2 as FQNNGV. V lost 6 bases and J 1 base, leaving 19 bases between the germline ends. CDR3 coding DNA: TGTGCCAGCAGTTTTGCCACAGGGTATGGTTCTGGGGCCAACGTCCTGACTTTC. Translating it yields CASSFATGYGSGANVLTF. Drawing the rest from reference TRBV11-2 and TRBJ2-6, the complete variable domain is EAGVAQSPRYKIIEKRQSVAFWCNPISGHATLYWYQQILGQGPKLLIQFQNNGVVDDSQLPKDRFSAERLKGVDSTLKIQPAKLEDSAVYLCASSFATGYGSGANVLTFGAGSRLTVL.